This T cell receptor (beta chain) was recovered during a study of OX40 agonist ivuxolimab in advanced cancers. A note on the overall study: The costimulatory receptor OX40 (CD134) was targeted by ivuxolimab, a fully human IgG2 agonistic monoclonal antibody. Intravenous ivuxolimab was administered to patients every 2 weeks at six dose levels: 0.01, 0.1, 0.3, 1.5, 3 and 10 mg/kg. Of the approximately 50 dose-escalation patients, hepatocellular carcinoma was present in about 20, melanoma in approximately 15, renal cell carcinoma in 9 and head and neck cancer in 9. In the dose-escalation cohort, roughly 80% of patients were male, and the mean age was approximately 60 years, with a range of about 20 to 90. Prior anti-PD-1, anti-PD-L1 or anti-CTLA-4 therapy was permitted, and 40% of dose-escalation patients had received checkpoint inhibitors. Three dose-escalation patients achieved partial responses, one with hepatocellular carcinoma and two with cutaneous melanoma. The purpose of peripheral TCRbeta sequencing was to test whether ivuxolimab changed TCR sequence diversity and led to clonal T-cell expansion. The monotherapy dose-escalation portion (N of about 49 patients) of the phase I ivuxolimab trial is reported in the paper.

Regarding this clone: Its target antigen remains unknown. Per-base qualities were not stored, and no clone one base away is much larger.

The study at large found these results: Low levels of normalized T-cell clonal expansion were also seen in some nonresponding patients. The antigen specificity of the peripheral T cells that underwent clonal expansion was not determined. On average, CD8+ T cells showed more expanded clones than CD4+ T cells after ivuxolimab. Partial responders in the 0.1-3.0 mg/kg groups had among the lowest normalized peripheral clonal expansion, especially among CD8+ T cells. At doses from 0.1 to 3.0 mg/kg, clonal expansion was seen in both CD4+ and CD8+ blood T cells between baseline and week 6.

The trial excluded patients who had a history of autoimmune disease or were on systemic immunosuppression. In every dose cohort, peripheral blood was drawn for TCR sequencing at baseline, cycle 4 day 1, and cycle 7 day 1. The samples were drawn from a first-in-human, open-label, multicenter phase I dose-escalation trial of ivuxolimab. The trial enrolled adults with locally advanced or metastatic head and neck squamous cell, hepatocellular, melanoma or renal cell carcinoma. Before TCR sequencing, CD4+ and CD8+ T cells were separately sorted from peripheral blood. Genomic DNA was extracted from sorted cells for sequencing of the TCRbeta CDR3 region. The immunoSEQ Assay was used for sequencing of TCRbeta CDR3 regions. TCRdb holds this immuneACCESS table with in-frame rearrangements only. Some clones are missing; in checked studies, unresolved V genes explain under half, and the rest has no known cause. The sample table shows 66,000 or so clones, and less than 85% are seen once. The ten largest clones take up 4% of the sample.

V and J are truncated by 1 base and 4 bases respectively, leaving an intervening sequence of 8 bases. Measured from the cysteine to the phenylalanine, the CDR3 is 14 residues long. CDR3 DNA only is kept here, 42 bases in frame from base 1. The CDR1 and CDR2 encoded by the germline V gene are MGHDK and SYGVNS. The sequence is built from TRBV25-1 and TRBJ1-5; no D segment can be confidently identified. Sequenced material: CD4+ or CD8+ T cells sorted from blood, taken in a trial of the OX40 agonist ivuxolimab. The sequence came from an adult with an advanced solid tumor such as melanoma, head and neck, liver or kidney cancer. The base sequence is TGTGCCAGCAGTGAATGGGGAGGGAATCAGCCCCAGCATTTT. This is translated as CASSEWGGNQPQHF.